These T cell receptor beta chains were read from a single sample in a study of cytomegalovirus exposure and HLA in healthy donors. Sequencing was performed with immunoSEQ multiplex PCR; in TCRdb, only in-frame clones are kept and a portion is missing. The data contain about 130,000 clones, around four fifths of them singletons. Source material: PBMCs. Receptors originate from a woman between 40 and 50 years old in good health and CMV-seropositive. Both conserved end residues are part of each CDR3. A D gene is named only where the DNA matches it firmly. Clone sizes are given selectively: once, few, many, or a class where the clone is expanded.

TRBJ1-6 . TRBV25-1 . TGTGCCAGCAGTGAATACCCGAGAGATTCACCCCTCCACTTT CASSEYPRDSPLHF
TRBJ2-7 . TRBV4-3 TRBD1 TGCGCCAGCAGCCAATACAGGGGAAACTACGAGCAGTACTTC CASSQYRGNYEQYF
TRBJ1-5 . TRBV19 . TGTGCCAGTAGTTACAGCCTTAGCAATCAGCCCCAGCATTTT CASSYSLSNQPQHF
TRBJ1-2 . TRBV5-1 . TGCGCCAGCAGCCCTACTGGCGCAGGACTAAACTATGGCTACACCTTC CASSPTGAGLNYGYTF
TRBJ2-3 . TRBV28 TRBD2 TGTGCCAGCAGTTTTATACTAGCGGGGATTTCTAGCACAGATACGCAGTATTTT CASSFILAGISSTDTQYF
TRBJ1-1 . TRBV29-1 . TGCAGCGGTGACCTCTCTCAGGGGAGAAACACTGAAGCTTTCTTT CSGDLSQGRNTEAFF
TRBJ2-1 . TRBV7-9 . TGTGCCAGCAGGTCGGGGGTCGGGGTCGACAATGAGCAGTTCTTC CASRSGVGVDNEQFF
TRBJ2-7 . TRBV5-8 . TGTGCCAGCAGATTTACAGGGCGCGAGCAGTACTTC CASRFTGREQYF
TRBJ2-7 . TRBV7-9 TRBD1 TGTGCCAGCAGCTTCCGGGACAGGGTTAACGAGCAGTACTTC CASSFRDRVNEQYF
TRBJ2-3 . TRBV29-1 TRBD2 TGCAGCCCAGGACTAGCGGGAGAATGGGCAGATACGCAGTATTTT CSPGLAGEWADTQYF
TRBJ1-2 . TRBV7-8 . TGTGCCAGCAGCTTCTCATTCGAAAAGGGAGGGTTCTATGGCTACACCTTC CASSFSFEKGGFYGYTF
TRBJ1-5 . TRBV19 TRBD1 TGTGCCAGTAGTTCGCCCGGGACAGTCTCAAAAGATGATCAGCCCCAGCATTTT CASSSPGTVSKDDQPQHF
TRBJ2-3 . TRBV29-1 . TGCAGCGTTCTAGCGCCTAGCACAGATACGCAGTATTTT CSVLAPSTDTQYF
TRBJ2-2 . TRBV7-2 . TGTGCCAGCAGCTTGCATGCGCGGGACTTCACCGGGGAGCTGTTTTTT CASSLHARDFTGELFF
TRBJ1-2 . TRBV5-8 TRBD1 TGTGCCAGCAGCAGGGACAGGGCCTATGGCTACACCTTC CASSRDRAYGYTF
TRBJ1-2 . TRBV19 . TGTGCCAGTAGGACAGGACGAGGACTTACCGATGGCTACACCTTC CASRTGRGLTDGYTF
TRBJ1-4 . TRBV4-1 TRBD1 TGCGCCAGCAGCCCGACAGGGTCGGTCGCAACTAATGAAAAACTGTTTTTT CASSPTGSVATNEKLFF
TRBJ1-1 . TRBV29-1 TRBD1 TGCAGCGCCTTGGGACAGCCGAACACTGAAGCTTTCTTT CSALGQPNTEAFF
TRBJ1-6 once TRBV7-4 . TGTGCCAGCAGCTTAGCCCACAGGCGGCGGTCACCCCTCCACTTT CASSLAHRRRSPLHF
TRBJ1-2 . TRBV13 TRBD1 TGTGCCAGCAGCTTCGGACAGGGAACTAACTATGGCTACACCTTC CASSFGQGTNYGYTF
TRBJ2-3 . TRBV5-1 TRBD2 TGCGCCAGCAGCTCACTAGCGGACACAGATACGCAGTATTTT CASSSLADTDTQYF
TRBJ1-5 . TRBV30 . TGTGCCTGGGGACAGCAAACGGGTCAGCCCCAGCATTTT CAWGQQTGQPQHF
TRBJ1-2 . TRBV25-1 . TGTGCCAGCAGTGAACAAGGGGCGACCTATGGCTACACCTTC CASSEQGATYGYTF